These 27 T cell receptor beta chains originate from one sample sequenced in a study of OX40 agonist ivuxolimab in advanced cancers. The method was the immunoSEQ multiplex PCR assay. The source is immuneACCESS, and TCRdb retained only in-frame sequences with V and J called. Part of the clones is not carried over; for the studies checked, unresolved V genes explain less than half of this, and the remainder is unexplained. This sample has some 100,000 clones in its table, and under 90% of those were observed once. 1% to 1.3% of the sample is held by the ten biggest clonotypes. Sequencing used CD4+ or CD8+ T cells sorted from blood, obtained in a trial of the OX40 agonist ivuxolimab. The receptors originated from an adult with an advanced solid tumor such as melanoma, head and neck, liver or kidney cancer.

The DNA of the CDR3 is TGTGCCAGCAGCTCCCCGGGACAATTTCTCTGGACCTATAATTCACCCCTCCACTTT. This sequence encodes CASSSPGQFLWTYNSPLHF. This chain joins TRBV7-8 and TRBJ1-6; possible D gene TRBD1, 6 bases. The CDR3 length is 19 residues. Germline CDR1 reads SGHVS; CDR2 reads FQNEAQ. Trimming took off 4 bases at V and 2 bases at J, with 21 bases between the two ends.

The chain carries TRBV7-9 and TRBJ1-5; 7 bases agree with TRBD1. J gave up 3 bases and V 5 bases, and 7 bases lay outside the gene matches. Germline-derived CDR1 and CDR2 are SEHNR and FQNEAQ (reference sequence). This CDR3 contains 15 residues. The CDR3 nucleotides read TGTGCCAGCAGCCCCCAGGGGGGAGACAATCAGCCCCAGCATTTT. Translating gives CASSPQGGDNQPQHF.

The chain joins TRBV7-9 to TRBJ2-1; weak D call: TRBD2 (7 bases). Per germline, CDR1 SEHNR and CDR2 FQNEAQ (reference sequence). V was cut by 4 bases and J by 6 bases, with 19 bases left in between. The CDR3 extends over 16 amino acids. In DNA, the CDR3 is TGTGCCAGCAGCTCAAACGGGGGGCTTCAGTCCAATGAGCAGTTCTTC. Its protein product is CASSSNGGLQSNEQFF.

V is TRBV5-6 and J is TRBJ1-2, with 10 bases aligning to TRBD1. CDR3 length: 15 amino acids. The V gene's germline CDR1 is SGHDT and CDR2 YYEEEE. Trimming at V came to 0 bases and at J to 2 bases, leaving 1 base not matched to a gene. CDR3 sequence: CASSLGGQGNYGYTF. In DNA, the CDR3 is TGTGCCAGCAGCTTGGGGGGACAGGGGAACTATGGCTACACCTTC.

In this sample, this clone turned up a few times. CDR3 in DNA: TGTGCCAGCAGCTTAGCAGGGACAGGAGCCTACGAGCAGTACTTC. Protein sequence: CASSLAGTGAYEQYF. J is TRBJ2-7 and V is TRBV7-2; TRBD1 aligns across 8 bases. CDR1 and CDR2 from the germline V gene are SGHTA and FQGNSA. Trimming took 0 bases from V and 2 from J; bases not matched to a gene: 3. This CDR3 region has 15 residues.

The J gene is TRBJ2-7, the V gene TRBV21-1; the DNA was not compared with TRBD1, the D call given in the table. TRBV21-1 is tagged as a pseudogene. CDR3 length: 15 amino acids. CDR3 nucleotides: TGTGCCAGCAGCGACCGGGACAGGGTGATCTACGAGCAGTACGTC. Translating it yields CASSDRDRVIYEQYV.

The count of this clone is one. This chain uses TRBV7-8 with TRBJ2-6; perhaps D is TRBD1 or TRBD2 (6 bases each). The CDR3 spans 16 residues. In germline, CDR1 is SGHVS, CDR2 FQNEAQ. Between the trimmed V and J ends, which lost 3 bases and 3 bases, there was a span of 12 bases. The CDR3 protein is CASSFYGGGGANVLTF. Here the CDR3 DNA reads TGTGCCAGCAGCTTCTACGGGGGCGGTGGGGCCAACGTCCTGACTTTC.

The CDR3 region is CASSGAATNEKLFF. CDR3 nucleotide sequence: TGCGCCAGCAGTGGGGCAGCAACTAATGAAAAACTGTTTTTT. J is TRBJ1-4 and V is TRBV10-2; D gene ambiguous. V was cut by 4 bases and J by 0 bases, with 6 bases left in between. CDR3 size: 14 residues. The germline V gene has CDR1 WSHSY and CDR2 SAAADI.

This chain joins TRBV4-1 and TRBJ1-2, with 8 bases fitting TRBD1. The CDR3 extends over 15 amino acids. V was pared by 4 bases and J by 2 bases, with 6 bases of the junction left unmatched. The germline gives CDR1 MGHRA, CDR2 YSYEKL. CDR3 DNA: TGCGCCAGCAGCCTCAAAGGGACAGGCAACTATGGCTACACCTTC. Protein: CASSLKGTGNYGYTF.

The rearrangement joins TRBV2 to TRBJ1-2; TRBD1 agrees at 7 bases. CDR3 length equals 10 residues. CDR1 is SNHLY and CDR2 is FYNNEI in the germline V gene. CDR3 loop: CVTGEYGYTF. In DNA, the CDR3 is TGTGTCACAGGGGAATATGGCTACACCTTC.

This chain joins TRBV5-1 and TRBJ2-2, with 7 bases that match TRBD1. The V and J ends lost 7 bases and 0 bases, in that order; junction bases with no gene match: 6. In germline, CDR1 is SGHRS, CDR2 YFSETQ. The CDR3 sequence is 15 residues long. For the CDR3, the DNA is TGCGCCAGCGTAACGGACAGGCCGAACACCGGGGAGCTGTTTTTT. It translates to CASVTDRPNTGELFF.

In nucleotides, the CDR3 is TGTGCCAGCAGCTTAGGGAGTCTCGACAGGAGGCCTTATGGCTACACCTTC. It is translated as CASSLGSLDRRPYGYTF. The genes are TRBV7-2 and TRBJ1-2; D might be TRBD1 (6 bases). Germline V gene lookup returns CDR1 SGHTA and CDR2 FQGNSA. The V and J ends lost 1 base and 5 bases respectively, with 20 bases between them. CDR3 size: 17 residues. Based on the CDR3 plus reference TRBV7-2 and TRBJ1-2, the full variable domain is GAGVSQSPSNKVTEKGKDVELRCDPISGHTALYWYRQSLGQGLEFLIYFQGNSAPDKSGLPSDRFSAERTGGSVSTLTIQRTQQEDSAVYLCASSLGSLDRRPYGYTFGSGTRLTVV.

The chain links TRBV5-6 to TRBJ1-2; maybe TRBD1 (5 bases). Germline CDR1 reads SGHDT; CDR2 reads YYEEEE. The CDR3 contains 14 residues. V lost 5 bases and J 7 bases, leaving 18 bases between the germline ends. CDR3 nucleotide sequence: TGTGCCAGCAGTAAAGAAGGGGCGGGCGGTGGCTACACCTTC. Translated: CASSKEGAGGGYTF.

V usage is TRBV7-2 and J usage is TRBJ1-6; weak D call: TRBD1 (5 bases). Trimming stripped 1 base from V and 7 bases from J, with 17 bases between. CDR3 length: 17 amino acids. Germline V gives CDR1 SGHTA, CDR2 FQGNSA. The CDR3 reads CASSLGRQGSWNSPLHF. DNA for the CDR3: TGTGCCAGCAGCTTAGGTCGGCAGGGCAGTTGGAATTCACCCCTCCACTTT.

J is TRBJ1-1 and V is TRBV5-1; tentative D call: TRBD1 (6 bases). Germline values: CDR1 SGHRS, CDR2 YFSETQ. CDR3 length: 14 residues. The germline V and J ends were trimmed by 3 bases and 4 bases, with 13 bases remaining between them. CDR3 amino acids: CASSWQGSGTEAFF. In DNA, the CDR3 is TGCGCCAGCAGCTGGCAGGGGTCGGGCACTGAAGCTTTCTTT.

The rearrangement joins TRBV28 to TRBJ1-6; 10 bases map to TRBD1. V lost 6 bases to trimming and J lost 9 bases; unmatched junction nucleotides: 5. This CDR3 has 14 amino acids. Germline V CDR1 and CDR2: MDHEN, SYDVKM. CDR3 DNA: TGTGCCAGCAGATCCGGGACAGGGGTTTCACCCCTCCACTTT. Encoded protein: CASRSGTGVSPLHF.

The chain recombines TRBV5-5 with TRBJ1-4; 11 positions agree with TRBD1. V shed 0 bases, J shed 8 bases, and the junction held 6 bases outside the gene matches. The CDR3 covers 16 residues. Germline values: CDR1 SGHKS, CDR2 YYEKEE (reference sequence). The CDR3 loop reads CASSLAGGTGGEKLFF. CDR3 nucleotide sequence: TGTGCCAGCAGCTTGGCGGGCGGGACAGGGGGAGAAAAACTGTTTTTT.

The genes are TRBV9 and TRBJ2-2, with a tentative D call TRBD2 (5 bases). The V gene lost 1 base and the J gene lost 1 base, with 11 bases spanning the gap. The CDR3 sequence is 16 residues long. Germline CDR1 and CDR2: SGDLS and YYNGEE. DNA for the CDR3: TGTGCCAGCAGCGTAAGGCGGGTCCGGAACACCGGGGAGCTGTTTTTT. It yields the protein CASSVRRVRNTGELFF.

V is TRBV7-9 and J is TRBJ2-1; D is possibly TRBD1 (6 bases). The germline V gene has CDR1 SEHNR and CDR2 FQNEAQ (reference sequence). The CDR3 length is 14 residues. CDR3 protein: CPLRQGLSYNEQFF. CDR3 bases: TGTCCACTTCGCCAGGGGCTCTCCTACAATGAGCAGTTCTTC.

The chain joins TRBV18 to TRBJ2-7; no clear D gene. The CDR3 contains 12 residues. V dropped 8 bases and J dropped 5 bases, with 13 bases sitting between them. In germline, CDR1 is KGHSH, CDR2 LQKENI. CDR3 DNA: TGTGCCAGCCAAACGGGTACGGACGAGCAGTACTTC. Encoded protein: CASQTGTDEQYF.

This chain uses TRBV29-1 with TRBJ2-2; D call uncertain. The CDR3 runs 15 residues. Germline CDR1 SQVTM, CDR2 ANQGSEA. Between the trimmed V and J ends, which lost 2 bases and 4 bases, there was a span of 14 bases. CDR3 protein: CSVEKPGVGTGELFF. The CDR3 nucleotides read TGCAGCGTTGAAAAACCAGGCGTAGGCACCGGGGAGCTGTTTTTT.

This chain connects TRBV5-4 to TRBJ1-5, with D possibly TRBD1 on 5 matching bases. This CDR3 is 15 amino acids long. Germline V lookup: CDR1 SGHNT, CDR2 YYREEE (reference sequence). V was clipped by 5 bases and J by 2 bases, with 14 bases between them. CDR3 DNA: TGTGCCAGCAGTCAGGACGGAGGGGGCAATCAGCCCCAGCATTTT. This sequence encodes CASSQDGGGNQPQHF.

The chain is built from TRBV14 and TRBJ2-6, with D possibly TRBD1 on 6 matching bases. Trimming pared 6 bases from V and 0 bases from J, leaving 15 bases between. The CDR3 is 17 amino acids. Germline CDR1 reads SGHDN; CDR2 reads FVKESK. For the CDR3, the DNA is TGTGCCAGCAGACCGGACAGCGGTCCCTCTGGGGCCAACGTCCTGACTTTC. This gives the protein CASRPDSGPSGANVLTF. Full variable domain (rest looked up from reference TRBV14 and TRBJ2-6): EAGVTQFPSHSVIEKGQTVTLRCDPISGHDNLYWYRRVMGKEIKFLLHFVKESKQDESGMPNNRFLAERTGGTYSTLKVQPAELEDSGVYFCASRPDSGPSGANVLTFGAGSRLTVL.

This clone has only a few counts. The chain links TRBV11-2 to TRBJ1-1; unclear D gene. The CDR3 consists of 14 residues. The germline V gene has CDR1 SGHAT and CDR2 FQNNGV. V was cut by 1 base and J by 7 bases, with 13 bases left in between. CDR3 in amino acids: CASSLGNQGLEAFF. In nucleotides, the CDR3 is TGTGCCAGCAGCTTAGGGAATCAAGGGCTTGAAGCTTTCTTT.

The chain joins TRBV4-3 to TRBJ1-2; the match to TRBD1 covers 8 bases. Germline CDR1 and CDR2: LGHNA and YSLEER. The CDR3 extends over 16 amino acids. V shed 0 bases and J 8 bases; nucleotides not matched to a gene: 11. CDR3 nucleotide sequence: TGCGCCAGCAGCCAAGAGCTCGGACAGGGCCATGAGGGCTACACCTTC. Translated: CASSQELGQGHEGYTF.

The rearrangement uses TRBV4-1 and TRBJ1-1, with D maybe TRBD1 (5 bases). CDR1 is MGHRA and CDR2 is YSYEKL in the germline V gene. The CDR3 covers 16 residues. With 0 bases removed from V and 2 bases from J, the gap between germline ends came to 13 bases. CDR3 sequence reads: CASSQERRGSNTEAFF. The CDR3 DNA follows: TGCGCCAGCAGCCAAGAACGGCGGGGCTCTAACACTGAAGCTTTCTTT.

The V call is TRBV5-1, the J call TRBJ2-3, with D unclear. The V end was cut by 0 bases, the J end by 2 bases, with 4 bases between. The CDR3 has 13 residues. Germline V gene data show CDR1 as SGHRS and CDR2 as YFSETQ. CDR3 in amino acids: CASSLGFTDTQYF. CDR3 nucleotides: TGCGCCAGCAGCTTGGGCTTCACAGATACGCAGTATTTT. Variable domain in full (rest from reference TRBV5-1 and TRBJ2-3): KAGVTQTPRYLIKTRGQQVTLSCSPISGHRSVSWYQQTPGQGLQFLFEYFSETQRNKGNFPGRFSGRQFSNSRSEMNVSTLELGDSALYLCASSLGFTDTQYFGPGTRLTVL.